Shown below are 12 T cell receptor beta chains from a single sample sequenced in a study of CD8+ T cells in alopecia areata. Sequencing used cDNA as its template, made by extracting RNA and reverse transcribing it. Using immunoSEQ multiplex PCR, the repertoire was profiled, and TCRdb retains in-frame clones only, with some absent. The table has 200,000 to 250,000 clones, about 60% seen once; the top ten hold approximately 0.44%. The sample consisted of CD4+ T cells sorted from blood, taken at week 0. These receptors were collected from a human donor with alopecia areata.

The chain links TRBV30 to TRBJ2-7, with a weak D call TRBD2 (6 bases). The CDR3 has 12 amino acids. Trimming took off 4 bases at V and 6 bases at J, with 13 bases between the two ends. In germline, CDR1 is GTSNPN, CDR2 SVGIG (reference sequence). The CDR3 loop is CAWMSGRSEQYF. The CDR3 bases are TGTGCCTGGATGTCCGGGAGAAGCGAGCAGTACTTC.

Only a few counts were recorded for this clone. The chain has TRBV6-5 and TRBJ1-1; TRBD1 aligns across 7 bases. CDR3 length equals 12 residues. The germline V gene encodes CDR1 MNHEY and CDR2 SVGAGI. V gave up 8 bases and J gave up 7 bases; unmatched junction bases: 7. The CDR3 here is CASGGGGGEAFF. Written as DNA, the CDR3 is TGTGCCAGCGGGGGAGGGGGCGGTGAAGCTTTCTTT.

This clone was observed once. CDR3 residues: CASSVDRGESTDTQYF. As DNA, the CDR3 is TGTGCCAGCAGCGTCGACAGGGGGGAAAGCACAGATACGCAGTATTTT. The chain links TRBV9 to TRBJ2-3; 9 bases fit TRBD1. The germline gives CDR1 SGDLS, CDR2 YYNGEE. The J segment lost 0 bases and the V segment lost 2 bases, leaving 4 bases of the junction unmatched. CDR3 length: 16 amino acids.

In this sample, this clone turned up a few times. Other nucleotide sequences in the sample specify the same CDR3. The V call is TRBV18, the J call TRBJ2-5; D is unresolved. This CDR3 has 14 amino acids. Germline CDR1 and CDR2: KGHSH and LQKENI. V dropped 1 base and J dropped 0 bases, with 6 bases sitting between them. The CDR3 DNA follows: TGTGCCAGCTCACCACTCGAGGACCAAGAGACCCAGTACTTC. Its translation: CASSPLEDQETQYF.

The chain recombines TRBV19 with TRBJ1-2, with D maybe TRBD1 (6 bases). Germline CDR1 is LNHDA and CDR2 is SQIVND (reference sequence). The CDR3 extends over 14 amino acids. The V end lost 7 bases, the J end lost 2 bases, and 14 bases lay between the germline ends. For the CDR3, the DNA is TGTGCCAGTAAGGGGGGGTTGGCCAACTATGGCTACACCTTC. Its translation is CASKGGLANYGYTF.

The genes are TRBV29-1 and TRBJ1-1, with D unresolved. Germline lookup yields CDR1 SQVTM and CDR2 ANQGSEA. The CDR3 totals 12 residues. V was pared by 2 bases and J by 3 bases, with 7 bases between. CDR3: CSVERADTEAFF. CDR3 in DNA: TGCAGCGTTGAACGTGCCGACACTGAAGCTTTCTTT.

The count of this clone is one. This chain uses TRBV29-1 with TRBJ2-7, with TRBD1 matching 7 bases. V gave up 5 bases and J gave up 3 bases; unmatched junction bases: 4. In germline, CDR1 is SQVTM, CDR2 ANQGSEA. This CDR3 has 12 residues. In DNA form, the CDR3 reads TGCAGCGTTCAGACAGGGCGCTACGAGCAGTACTTC. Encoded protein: CSVQTGRYEQYF.

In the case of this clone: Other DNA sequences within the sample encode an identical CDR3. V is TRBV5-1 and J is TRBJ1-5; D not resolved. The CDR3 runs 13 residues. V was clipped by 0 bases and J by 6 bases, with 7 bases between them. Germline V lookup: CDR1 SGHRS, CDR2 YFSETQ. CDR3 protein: CASSLAVGQPQHF. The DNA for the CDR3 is TGCGCCAGCAGCTTGGCAGTCGGTCAGCCCCAGCATTTT. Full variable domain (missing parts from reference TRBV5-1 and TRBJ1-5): KAGVTQTPRYLIKTRGQQVTLSCSPISGHRSVSWYQQTPGQGLQFLFEYFSETQRNKGNFPGRFSGRQFSNSRSEMNVSTLELGDSALYLCASSLAVGQPQHFGDGTRLSIL.

CDR3 nucleotides: TGTGCCAGCAGTGAAGCCGGGGGCCGGCAGCCCCAGCATTTT. Its translation is CASSEAGGRQPQHF. This sequence joins TRBV6-1 and TRBJ1-5; D is perhaps TRBD1 (6 bases). Trimming pared 0 bases from V and 7 bases from J, leaving 10 bases between. The CDR3 is made up of 14 amino acids. The V gene's germline CDR1 is MNHNS and CDR2 SASEGT.

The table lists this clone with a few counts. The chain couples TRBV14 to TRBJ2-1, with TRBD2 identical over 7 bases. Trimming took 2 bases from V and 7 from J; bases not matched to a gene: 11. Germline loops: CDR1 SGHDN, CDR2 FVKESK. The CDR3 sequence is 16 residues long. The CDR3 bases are TGTGCCAGCAGCCAACTTAGCCTAGCGGAGAAAAATGAGCAGTTCTTC. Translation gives CASSQLSLAEKNEQFF.

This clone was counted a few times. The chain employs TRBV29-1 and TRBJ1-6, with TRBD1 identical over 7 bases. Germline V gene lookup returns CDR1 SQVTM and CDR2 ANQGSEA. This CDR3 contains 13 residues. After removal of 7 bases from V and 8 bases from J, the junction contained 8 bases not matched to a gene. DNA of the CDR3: TGCAGCGCCCGCGAGGGGGCCCATTCACCCCTCCACTTT. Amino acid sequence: CSAREGAHSPLHF. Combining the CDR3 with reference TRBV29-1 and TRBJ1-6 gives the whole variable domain SAVISQKPSRDICQRGTSLTIQCQVDSQVTMMFWYRQQPGQSLTLIATANQGSEATYESGFVIDKFPISRPNLTFSTLTVSNMSPEDSSIYLCSAREGAHSPLHFGNGTRLTVT.

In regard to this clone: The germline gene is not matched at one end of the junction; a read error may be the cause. Written as DNA, the CDR3 is TGTGCCAGCAGCCAAGAAGGGACAGGAAACTATGGCTACACCTTC. As protein: CASSQEGTGNYGYTF. The rearrangement links TRBV4-1 to TRBJ1-2, with 8 bases identical to TRBD1. The CDR3 covers 15 residues. CDR1 and CDR2 (germline): MGHRA, YSYEKL.